The source of this T cell receptor (beta chain) is a study of cytomegalovirus exposure and HLA in healthy donors. Regarding the study as a whole: The classifier reportedly diagnosed cytomegalovirus status with high sensitivity and specificity.

Germline V lookup: CDR1 MNHEY, CDR2 SVGAGI. The CDR3 consists of 16 residues. The V gene lost 4 bases and the J gene lost 6 bases, with 20 bases spanning the gap. Only in-frame clones appear in the TCRdb table, and some are missing; sequencing was by immunoSEQ multiplex PCR. Counted here are about 110,000 clones, about 85% occurring once; the ten biggest clones make up roughly 3%. On this clone itself: What it binds is not known.

The chain uses TRBV6-5 and TRBJ2-3; D is uncertain. The TCR was taken from a woman aged 18-35 years in good health and CMV-seronegative. Sequenced input: PBMCs. CDR3 DNA: TGTGCCAGCAGTTCCCCGGCGGCTGGCGCAGCGGATACGCAGTATTTT. It yields the protein CASSSPAAGAADTQYF.